There are many counts of the clone carrying this TCR beta chain. Its antigen is not identified. This sample is part of a study of blood T cells in healthy people across ages. The use of a sample-barcoded 5' primer and a J-beta primer mix characterized a second PCR of about 6 to 11 cycles. In TCRdb, the 5' RACE reads were re-called with MiXCR into one record per CDR3 protein. This repertoire shows more than 800,000 distinct CDR3 sequences, less than 35% found once; its top ten account for approximately 15%. General study points: Researchers deemed the diversity estimates from one million T cells underestimates. Significant beta diversity loss was already apparent by age approximately 37, declining roughly linearly.

Germline assignment: CDR1 LGHDT and CDR2 YNNKEL (reference sequence). The V gene end was trimmed by 4 bases and the J gene end by 4 bases; junction bases not matched to a gene: 12. The CDR3 is 16 amino acids. Sequencing was done on a sample of blood. This TCR was sampled from a woman over 75 in good health. This chain connects TRBV3-1 to TRBJ1-2, with 7 bases matching TRBD1. DNA for the CDR3: TGTGCCAGCAGCCCCGGACAGGCATGGAACCTCTATGGCTACACCTTC. Translated: CASSPGQAWNLYGYTF.